The 30 T cell receptor beta chains reported below all come from one sample, sequenced in a study of blood T cell repertoires in COVID-19. Profiling relied on immunoSEQ multiplex PCR, and the TCRdb table lists in-frame clones only, not all of them. Here the sample spans around 57,000 clones, about nine tenths being singletons. Specimen: peripheral blood. The receptors stem from an elderly woman with COVID-19, enrolled during active disease.

This clone was seen a single time. The chain is built from TRBV15 and TRBJ2-5; a weak D match, TRBD2 (6 bases). Trimming removed 6 bases at V and 5 bases at J, with 19 bases between. CDR1 is LNHNV, CDR2 YYDKDF, per germline (reference sequence). CDR3 length equals 15 residues. CDR3 DNA sequence: TGTGCCACCAGATCCGACGGCGGGGCGGTCGAGACCCAGTACTTC. It yields the protein CATRSDGGAVETQYF.

The V and J genes are TRBV18 and TRBJ2-5; the D gene is possibly TRBD1 (6 bases). V was trimmed by 5 bases and J by 2 bases, leaving 15 bases between them. There are 15 residues in the CDR3. CDR1 and CDR2 (germline): KGHSH, LQKENI. The CDR3 spells CASSVKRTAQETQYF. As DNA, the CDR3 is TGTGCCAGCTCAGTTAAAAGGACAGCACAAGAGACCCAGTACTTC.

V usage is TRBV19 and J usage is TRBJ2-7; 11 nucleotides agree with TRBD1. Germline values: CDR1 LNHDA, CDR2 SQIVND (reference sequence). J gave up 1 base and V 4 bases, and 3 bases lay outside the gene matches. The CDR3 has 15 amino acids. The CDR3 protein is CASSTGTGGSYEQYF. Written as DNA, the CDR3 is TGTGCCAGTAGTACCGGGACAGGGGGGTCCTACGAGCAGTACTTC.

The CDR3 protein is CASSLYRGYEQYF. For the CDR3, the DNA is TGTGCCAGCAGCTTGTACAGGGGCTACGAGCAGTACTTC. The chain recombines TRBV11-2 with TRBJ2-7, with 7 bases aligning to TRBD1. V shed 3 bases, J shed 3 bases, and the junction held 2 bases outside the gene matches. From germline, CDR1 is SGHAT and CDR2 FQNNGV. The CDR3 has 13 amino acids.

This sequence joins TRBV30 and TRBJ1-2; TRBD1 agrees at 9 bases. Germline lookup yields CDR1 GTSNPN and CDR2 SVGIG (reference sequence). The CDR3 is 14 amino acids. Losses at the gene ends were 2 bases for V and 4 bases for J; bases not matched to a gene: 5. The CDR3: CAWSIDRGGYGYTF. The CDR3 coding sequence is TGTGCCTGGAGTATAGACAGGGGGGGCTATGGCTACACCTTC.

The rearrangement links TRBV18 to TRBJ1-2; D uncertain. CDR1 is KGHSH and CDR2 is LQKENI in the germline V gene. V shed 6 bases and J shed 6 bases, with 11 bases lying between them. This CDR3 has 12 residues. DNA of the CDR3: TGTGCCAGCTCCCCCCCCGGGGATGGCTACACCTTC. Translating it yields CASSPPGDGYTF. Using reference TRBV18 and TRBJ1-2 for the parts outside the CDR3, the full variable domain is NAGVMQNPRHLVRRRGQEARLRCSPMKGHSHVYWYRQLPEEGLKFMVYLQKENIIDESGMPKERFSAEFPKEGPSILRIQQVVRGDSAAYFCASSPPGDGYTFGSGTRLTVV.

The chain recombines TRBV6-5 with TRBJ2-5, with 10 bases identical to TRBD2. Germline lookup yields CDR1 MNHEY and CDR2 SVGAGI. This CDR3 is built from 15 residues. V was clipped by 6 bases and J by 7 bases; unmatched bases: 11. In nucleotides, the CDR3 is TGTGCCAGCAGCCTAGCGGGGGCAGATGGTGTGACCCAGTACTTC. As protein: CASSLAGADGVTQYF.

The chain carries TRBV2 and TRBJ2-5; maybe TRBD1 (5 bases). Germline V gives CDR1 SNHLY, CDR2 FYNNEI. There are 10 residues in the CDR3. Trimming removed 2 bases from V and 10 bases from J, with 5 bases in between. CDR3 nucleotides: TGTGCCAGCAGTGAAACAGGCCAGTACTTC. Protein sequence: CASSETGQYF.

The rearrangement links TRBV7-2 to TRBJ2-2; no clear D gene. The germline V gene has CDR1 SGHTA and CDR2 FQGNSA. V was cut by 2 bases and J by 8 bases, with 9 bases left in between. The CDR3 extends over 13 amino acids. DNA of the CDR3: TGTGCCAGCAGCTTACGGTTAAAGGGGGAGCTGTTTTTT. Protein product: CASSLRLKGELFF.

The chain joins TRBV7-9 to TRBJ2-7; 7 bases align to TRBD1. Losses at the gene ends were 5 bases for V and 0 bases for J; bases not matched to a gene: 7. There are 15 residues in the CDR3. Germline V lookup: CDR1 SEHNR, CDR2 FQNEAQ (reference sequence). This CDR3 reads CASSPTGTVSYEQYF. CDR3 DNA sequence: TGTGCCAGCAGCCCCACCGGGACAGTCTCCTACGAGCAGTACTTC.

This clone was found once. The chain combines TRBV19 with TRBJ1-5; TRBD1 is a possible D gene (5 bases). The CDR3 is 16 residues long. The germline V gene has CDR1 LNHDA and CDR2 SQIVND (reference sequence). With 3 bases removed from V and 0 bases from J, the gap between germline ends came to 12 bases. For the CDR3, the DNA is TGTGCCAGTAGTATTCGGGGGGAGGGTAGCAATCAGCCCCAGCATTTT. Residues: CASSIRGEGSNQPQHF.

The genes are TRBV18 and TRBJ2-7, with TRBD1 as a possible D gene (6 bases). V lost 4 bases and J lost 2, with 15 bases in between. The germline V gene encodes CDR1 KGHSH and CDR2 LQKENI. This CDR3 comprises 15 residues. CDR3 sequence: CASSLARDTTYEQYF. DNA of the CDR3: TGTGCCAGCTCACTAGCCCGGGACACCACCTACGAGCAGTACTTC.

The chain carries TRBV2 and TRBJ1-4; 8 positions agree with TRBD1. CDR1 SNHLY and CDR2 FYNNEI come from the germline V gene. The CDR3 runs to 17 residues. V was pared by 1 base and J by 8 bases, with 12 bases of the junction left unmatched. The CDR3 DNA follows: TGTGCCAGCAGTGAAGGAGTCAGGGGGCGACTAAGAGAAAAACTGTTTTTT. It translates to CASSEGVRGRLREKLFF.

This chain links TRBV5-1 with TRBJ1-2; possible D gene TRBD1, 5 bases. The CDR3 totals 14 residues. The V gene's germline CDR1 is SGHRS and CDR2 YFSETQ. V gave up 0 bases and J gave up 5 bases, with 11 bases separating them. CDR3: CASSLGQTVYGYTF. The DNA for the CDR3 is TGCGCCAGCAGCTTGGGACAGACTGTTTATGGCTACACCTTC.

This chain links TRBV3-1 (or the pseudogene TRBV3-2) with TRBJ2-5, with D possibly matching TRBD1 (6 bases). The CDR3 covers 13 residues. CDR1 LGHDT and CDR2 YNNKEL come from the germline V gene (reference sequence). V was shortened by 4 bases and J by 5 bases, with 11 bases between the two germline ends. CDR3 nucleotides: TGTGCCAGCAGCCGACAGGTCAGGGAGACCCAGTACTTC. This sequence encodes CASSRQVRETQYF.

J is TRBJ1-1 and V is TRBV5-1; D may be TRBD1 (5 bases). CDR1 and CDR2 (germline): SGHRS, YFSETQ. This CDR3 contains 14 residues. Between the trimmed V and J ends, which lost 4 bases and 1 base, there was a span of 11 bases. DNA for the CDR3: TGCGCCAGCAGCGCGGGACCGGGGAACACTGAAGCTTTCTTT. It is translated as CASSAGPGNTEAFF.

The rearrangement links TRBV6-5 to TRBJ1-2; D is undetermined. Germline lookup yields CDR1 MNHEY and CDR2 SVGAGI. V was pared by 6 bases and J by 2 bases, with 13 bases between. The length of the CDR3 is 14 residues. CDR3 bases: TGTGCCAGCAGAGCCAACGGAGCAAACTATGGCTACACCTTC. The encoded protein is CASRANGANYGYTF.

J is TRBJ2-1 and V is TRBV30; TRBD2 matches at 9 bases. V gave up 3 bases and J gave up 12 bases; unmatched junction bases: 3. Germline V gives CDR1 GTSNPN, CDR2 SVGIG (reference sequence). The CDR3 covers 11 residues. The CDR3 sequence is CAWRISGGQFF. CDR3 DNA: TGTGCCTGGAGGATTAGCGGGGGGCAGTTCTTC.

This clone was detected only a few times. J is TRBJ1-5 and V is TRBV2; 9 bases align to TRBD1. The CDR3 consists of 13 residues. The V gene's germline CDR1 is SNHLY and CDR2 FYNNEI. V dropped 4 bases and J dropped 5; count of bases not matched to a gene: 0. CDR3: CASSGTGDQPQHF. In nucleotides, the CDR3 is TGTGCCAGCAGTGGGACAGGGGATCAGCCCCAGCATTTT.

The chain uses TRBV6-5 and TRBJ1-2; D is perhaps TRBD1 (5 bases). The CDR3 has 15 amino acids. The ends were cut back, 0 bases at V and 0 bases at J, with 8 bases in the middle. Germline V gene sequence: CDR1 MNHEY, CDR2 SVGAGI. This chain's CDR3 is CASSYSREANYGYTF. The CDR3 DNA reads TGTGCCAGCAGTTACTCCAGGGAGGCTAACTATGGCTACACCTTC.

This chain uses TRBV19 with TRBJ1-6; 7 bases fit TRBD1. Germline-derived CDR1 and CDR2 are LNHDA and SQIVND (reference sequence). CDR3 length: 15 residues. J gave up 9 bases and V 4 bases, and 9 bases lay outside the gene matches. The CDR3 DNA follows: TGTGCCAGTAGTACATACCGGGACAGAGGTTCACCCCTCCACTTT. Translating it yields CASSTYRDRGSPLHF.

This clone is a singleton in its sample. The genes are TRBV20-1 and TRBJ2-7; 9 bases align to TRBD1. The CDR3 is 15 residues long. The ends lost 3 bases at V and 6 bases at J; junction bases unmatched: 12. Germline V gives CDR1 DFQATT, CDR2 SNEGSKA (reference sequence). This CDR3 is CSASDTGQGFGEQYF. The CDR3 coding sequence is TGCAGTGCTAGTGATACGGGACAGGGATTCGGCGAGCAGTACTTC.

The chain recombines TRBV10-3 with TRBJ1-5; D not certain. The germline V gene encodes CDR1 ENHRY and CDR2 SYGVKD. V shed 4 bases and J shed 3 bases, with 10 bases lying between them. The CDR3 contains 14 residues. CDR3: CAISVDGINQPQHF. The CDR3 nucleotides are TGTGCCATCAGTGTGGACGGGATCAATCAGCCCCAGCATTTT.

The V gene is TRBV27, the J gene TRBJ2-1; 8 bases fit TRBD1. CDR1 is MNHEY and CDR2 is SMNVEV in the germline V gene (reference sequence). V shed 5 bases, J shed 9 bases, and the junction held 6 bases outside the gene matches. CDR3 length equals 13 residues. The CDR3 sequence is CASSVQQGGEQFF. For the CDR3, the DNA is TGTGCCAGCAGTGTACAACAGGGGGGTGAGCAGTTCTTC.

The chain links TRBV5-1 to TRBJ2-3; 12 nucleotides align to TRBD2. J lost 5 bases, V lost 0 bases, and 7 bases had no gene match. Germline assignment: CDR1 SGHRS and CDR2 YFSETQ. The CDR3 runs 17 residues. The chain's CDR3 is CASSLGLAGGLKDTQYF. For the CDR3, the DNA is TGCGCCAGCAGCTTGGGGCTAGCGGGGGGGCTGAAAGATACGCAGTATTTT.

The chain links TRBV18 to TRBJ2-7; D is ambiguous. The CDR3 extends over 13 amino acids. The V and J ends lost 4 bases and 4 bases respectively, with 11 bases between them. Per germline, CDR1 KGHSH and CDR2 LQKENI. As DNA, the CDR3 is TGTGCCAGCTCACAGGCTGGAGTTTACGAGCAGTACTTC. This codes for CASSQAGVYEQYF.

The V and J genes are TRBV18 and TRBJ1-2; D unclear. CDR3 length equals 13 residues. The germline gives CDR1 KGHSH, CDR2 LQKENI. Trimming pared 0 bases from V and 1 base from J, leaving 3 bases between. The CDR3 reads CASSPPSNYGYTF. The DNA of the CDR3 is TGTGCCAGCTCACCACCCAGTAACTATGGCTACACCTTC.

The chain combines TRBV19 with TRBJ2-2; 7 bases map to TRBD1. V trimming: 4 bases; J trimming: 3 bases; junction bases outside the gene matches: 8. CDR1 and CDR2 (germline): LNHDA, SQIVND (reference sequence). The CDR3 is 16 residues long. The CDR3 nucleotides read TGTGCCAGTAGTAAAAGGGACAGCGACTACACCGGGGAGCTGTTTTTT. Translating gives CASSKRDSDYTGELFF. The variable domain in full, with the rest retrieved from reference TRBV19 and TRBJ2-2, is DGGITQSPKYLFRKEGQNVTLSCEQNLNHDAMYWYRQDPGQGLRLIYYSQIVNDFQKGDIAEGYSVSREKKESFPLTVTSAQKNPTAFYLCASSKRDSDYTGELFFGEGSRLTVL.

The chain links TRBV12-5 to TRBJ2-3, with 12 bases matching TRBD2. Germline values: CDR1 LGHNT, CDR2 FRNRAP. With 3 bases clipped from V and 4 bases from J, the junction kept 5 bases outside the gene matches. CDR3 length: 16 residues. The CDR3 DNA follows: TGTGCTAGTGGTTTCTACCTAGCGGGGGGGCCAGATACGCAGTATTTT. Encoded protein: CASGFYLAGGPDTQYF.

Points on this clone: Other DNA sequences in this specimen translate into the identical CDR3. This chain links TRBV12-5 with TRBJ1-2, with 9 bases aligning to TRBD1. The CDR3 extends over 16 amino acids. Trimming at V came to 6 bases and at J to 5 bases, leaving 13 bases not matched to a gene. Per germline, CDR1 LGHNT and CDR2 FRNRAP. The CDR3 spells CASGYPGQGTTYGYTF. CDR3 bases: TGTGCTAGTGGATATCCGGGACAGGGAACGACTTATGGCTACACCTTC.